This T cell receptor beta chain is drawn from a study of cytomegalovirus exposure and HLA in healthy donors (dated by TCRdb to 2016 to 2017). In terms of the full investigation: An earlier analysis of roughly 610 of the donors reported about 260 Gb of sequence data and 95 million to 130 million unique TCR beta sequences obtained from approximately 180 million T cells. An early release that covered more than 550 HLA-typed donors contained around 300 gigabases of sequencing data and tens of millions of unique TCR sequences. The genetic ancestry cluster associated with self-reported Caucasian donors included roughly four fifths of the 300 to 400 genotyped donors. The study aimed to test whether cataloging public T cell receptors could reveal signatures of past pathogen exposure. The study used immunosequencing to profile the T cell repertoires of several hundred subjects and linked those repertoires to cytomegalovirus serostatus. A separate validation cohort of 100 to 150 different subjects was used in addition to the approximately 670-subject first cohort. To predict cytomegalovirus infection status, the study brought together high-throughput TCR immunosequencing, statistical association of individual TCRs with disease status, and machine learning. A later analysis re-examined previously published TCR beta repertoires from just over 650 donors and added high-resolution HLA genotyping to investigate patterns of TCR occurrence. Rather than using new phenotypic data, the later analysis identified candidate immune exposures from TCR beta sequences and from how often those sequences occurred across donors. An earlier analysis of some 600 of the donors applied high-throughput TCR beta sequencing to assess whether each TCR beta V gene segment acted as functional or pseudogenic. Donor age, sex, ethnicity and CMV serostatus were compiled alongside the repertoire data. A later genetic analysis used genome-wide SNP genotypes for about three fifths of the 666 donors, treating that subset as a discovery cohort. Every discovery cohort repertoire had been produced on one sequencing platform. Both class I and class II loci were covered by HLA typing, at four-digit resolution. The number of donors typed differed by locus, with about 629-630 for A, B, C, DRB1 and DQB1, about 500 for DQA1, over 600 for DPA1, and 472 for DPB1. Because of strong linkage in the cohort, four or five DR-DQ haplotypes were treated as single units for association and clustering. Among some 400 genotyped donors of the cohort, an average of roughly 230,000 unique TCR beta nucleotide sequences was sequenced per donor, of which roughly 18% were non-productive.

CDR1 and CDR2, per the germline V gene (reference sequence), are LNHNV and YYDKDF. Trimming at the junction amounts to 0 bases on V and 5 bases on J, and the germline ends lie 14 bases apart. The CDR3 starts with the cysteine, ends with the phenylalanine, and has 15 residues. Only the CDR3 part of the read is kept: 45 bases, read in frame from the first base. The protocol used for the library was the immunoSEQ multiplex PCR assay. A mixture of 60 forward primers for TCR Vbeta segments and 13 reverse primers for TCR Jbeta segments was used in the multiplex PCR. The CDR3 region of rearranged TCR beta genes was amplified from genomic DNA by a multiplex PCR assay. On the Illumina HiSeq System, the amplified TCR beta libraries were sequenced as 87-base-pair reads. Processing in the source paper ran as follows. A later analysis counted about 76 million unique TCR beta chains across the 640 or so repertoires, and approximately 11 million of these chains were shared by at least two donors. Raw reads were error-corrected and collapsed into unique sequences with a nearest-neighbor algorithm that merged closely related sequences to remove PCR and sequencing errors. V, D and J gene segments were assigned by aligning CDR3 sequences to IMGT reference sequences. For a sequence to be retained, a match of at least six nucleotides was required to both a V gene segment and a J gene segment. Rearrangements were classified as productive when the CDR3 lacked stop codons and remained in frame with V and J, and all other rearrangements were classified as non-productive. CDR3 was defined by IMGT convention, running from the second conserved V-encoded cysteine to the conserved J-encoded phenylalanine. Sequences without an unambiguous match to a single V gene segment were excluded from the earlier analysis of approximately 600 of the donors. In an earlier analysis of more than 500 of the donors, a V segment was called functional when productive rearrangements were above 56.7%, and segregating when the standard deviation between donors exceeded 5%. A statistical classification framework was built for diagnosing cytomegalovirus status from the catalog of TCR beta chain sequences. In a later analysis, V and J genes were assigned by comparing TCR nucleotide sequences against IMGT/GENE-DB human TR gene sequences. Using the TCRdist pipeline, a later analysis assigned CDR3 sequences along with most-parsimonious VDJ recombination scenarios. In a later analysis, every TCR beta chain was defined by the combination of its CDR3 amino acid sequence and its V-gene family, and reads without a unique V-gene family were dropped. A later analysis removed 500 to 600 highly shared, low-generation-probability nucleotide sequences to deal with suspected cross-contamination and a sequencing artifact. For each public chain, a later analysis derived a clonal expansion index from normalized ranks of inferred template counts within each repertoire. Generation probabilities in a later analysis came from a VDJ recombination model fitted to out-of-frame rearrangements, and those results were checked against IGoR. Hypergeometric tests were used in a later analysis to score TCR-TCR, TCR-HLA and TCR-CMV co-occurrence, with a repertoire-size bias correction applied to the TCR pairs. False discovery rates were estimated in a later analysis by permuting HLA or CMV assignments 20 times. In a later analysis, co-occurring TCRs were grouped using DBSCAN, and TCRdist sequence similarity was added for clustering within HLA-allele-positive subsets. Repertoires with fewer than 30,000 or more than 120,000 public chains were left out of co-occurrence clustering, as were four to six repertoires with anomalous nucleotide sharing. TCRdb mirrors the immuneACCESS table, restricted to in-frame sequences. Some clones are absent from its copies; in checked studies, under half trace to an unresolved V gene, and the reason for the others is unknown. The DNA was the basis for D and trimming; V, J and clone size are from that table. The sample table holds 150,000 or so clones, of which over 60% were seen once. Jointly, the top ten make up 10% to 15% of the sample.

In total, over 600 healthy bone marrow donors made up the cohort. All cohort members were sampled while nominally healthy, although unrecorded immune exposures were likely present. The donor tested CMV seropositive and was one of the 289 seropositive cohort members. A peripheral blood sample was provided by each donor, and peripheral blood mononuclear cells were used for TCR beta sequencing. The Qiagen DNeasy Blood Extraction Kit was used to extract genomic DNA from the blood cell samples. Here is what the overall study found, with its caveats: CMV serostatus was the only immune exposure information available for the cohort. Roughly uniform sequencing depth across donors was assumed in presence/absence analyses, although this assumption may not hold. A later analysis found that most CMV-associated TCR beta chains appeared HLA-restricted, with HLA associations seemingly driven largely by CMV exposure. In a later analysis, HLA-associated TCR beta chains were found to be more clonally expanded and to have lower generation probabilities than equally common non-associated chains. Broadly in line with IMGT annotations, most TCR beta V segments showed up in productive rearrangements about 87% or about 30% of the time in an earlier analysis of several hundred of the donors. In a later analysis, several top co-occurrence clusters were reported to appear linked to parvovirus B19, influenza, CMV and Epstein-Barr virus. A later analysis associated 16,951 TCR beta sequences with specific HLA alleles at a false discovery rate of 0.05. Because HLA typing was unavailable for some donors at each locus, only the typed subset was used in association tests. The study listed 150 to 200 TCR beta chains as associated with cytomegalovirus. A further reported finding was that TCR beta sequences accurately predicted the HLA-A and HLA-B alleles for most subjects in the first cohort. Some IMGT-functional V segments, including TRBV6-2 and TRBV6-3, could not be told apart with the 87-base-pair reads, so those segments were excluded. Most TCR sequences were observed very rarely across donors, whereas some public TCRs were present in many individuals. The cohort was sequenced for TCR beta chains only, and without alpha or paired-chain data the features that could be detected were limited. Assigning TCR associations to individual alleles was difficult when HLA alleles, especially DR and DQ, strongly co-occurred. About 15 rarely observed V segments, including chromosome 9 orphons, were excluded from the earlier analysis of approximately 600 of the donors because counts were too low. In a later analysis, the rate of TCR association differed among HLA loci, with DRB1 alleles having the most associated TCRs and HLA-C alleles having the fewest. Linkage disequilibrium might explain the correlated functional status among segregating V segments, but an unknown experimental factor could not be ruled out. V-gene and J-gene trimming of TCR beta chains was associated with a missense DCLRE1C variant in a later genetic analysis, and the association was replicated in an independent cohort. Compared with the approximately 600-donor mean, donors in an Asian-associated ancestry cluster had fewer N-insertions in productive TCRs, according to a later genetic analysis. In both the original and validation cohorts, the classifier was reported to diagnose cytomegalovirus status with high specificity and sensitivity. A cluster of highly shared sequence variants was judged likely to represent a technical artifact of the sequencing pipeline. Three of the identified cytomegalovirus-associated TCR beta chains were confirmed in vitro to be specific for cytomegalovirus antigens. According to the authors, the approach could potentially be generalized to other disease states and immunological phenotypes.

As for this clone: Its antigen has not been determined. No base quality values were provided; no much bigger clone lies one nucleotide off.

The clonotype was recovered from a man aged 40-49 years in good health and CMV-seropositive. Recombination linked TRBV15 to TRBJ2-7, with a tentative D gene TRBD2 over 5 matching bases. The sequencing input was PBMCs. The bases are TGTGCCACCAGCAGAGACTGGGGAGTATGGAACGAGCAGTACTTC. This translates into CATSRDWGVWNEQYF.